Detailed here is one TCR beta chain. The sample holds a few counts of this clonotype. Its specific antigen is unknown. Base qualities are not at hand, and no much larger clone is one base apart. Reading the germline V gene gives CDR1 SGHRS and CDR2 YFSETQ. V is reduced by 3 bases and J by 6 bases, leaving a spacing of 10 bases between them. The cysteine opens and the phenylalanine closes a CDR3 of 13 amino acids. Solely the CDR3 DNA is kept, with 39 bases framed from the first base. Instrument used: Illumina NovaSeq 6000. TCR cDNA was synthesized by 5'RACE template switching, which introduced a universal primer site and unique molecular identifiers. Priming for cDNA synthesis came from both the TCR alpha and TCR beta constant segments. Libraries were amplified in two PCR steps, with sample barcodes and sequencing adapters added in the second step. Sequencing of libraries was done on Illumina HiSeq 2500 (2x100 bp) or NovaSeq (2x150 bp). In the paper's pipeline: MIGEC was used to demultiplex reads and collapse the reads into UMI consensus sequences, and MiXCR was used for V(D)J alignment. Clonotypes responding to the vaccine were identified with edgeR on replicate PBMC samples, with the criteria of FDR below 0.01 and a log2 fold change above 5 up to day 15. Bulk clonotypes were assigned CD4 or CD8 identity according to which sequenced CD4 or CD8 repertoire held them at higher abundance. TCRdb itself trimmed the public reads at Q25 with fastp, ran MiXCR and retained productive beta chains. Identical CDR3 proteins give one entry, which carries the most common genes and DNA. TCRdb, not the authors, supplied the V and J calls. Recorded for this sample are 340,000 or so distinct CDR3 sequences; around an eighth of them occurred a single time. The ten top clones hold approximately 3.4% of the sample.

The data were obtained in a study of T cells after yellow fever vaccination (dated by TCRdb to between 2019 and 2020). Study-level background: The SMART-Seq v4 Ultra Low Input RNA kit was used to prepare libraries from fractions with low cell numbers. Bulk PBMC replicates and cell subsets were isolated from blood drawn at multiple timepoints before and after both primary and secondary immunization. To follow T-cell clones before and after primary and booster YFV17D yellow fever vaccination, bulk TCR alpha and beta repertoires were sequenced over time. Two healthy male donors, one aged 18 to 30 and one aged 30 to 40 years, made up the cohort. Paper-wide results and their limitations: The study included only a couple of donors, which limits how far the findings can be generalized. A small share of clonotypes occurred in both CD4 and CD8 compartments, likely arising from convergent recombination. Compared with the primary T-cell response, the secondary T-cell response was weaker but faster, peaking on day 5 rather than day 15. Because abundant contaminating clonotypes from the bulk population could be contained in FACS-sorted repertoires, computational filtering was required. Most clones expanded after primary vaccination were re-detected after the booster (around 96% of CD4 and approximately 85% of CD8), suggesting broad memory maintenance.

The sample's treatment or condition label, in plain terms: live attenuated yellow fever vaccine strain. A standard Ficoll-Paque protocol was used to isolate PBMCs from peripheral blood. CD4 and CD8 T-cell fractions were isolated with Dynabeads CD4 and CD8 positive selection kits. TriZol was used to extract RNA from bulk PBMCs, from CD4 and CD8 fractions, and from dextramer-positive and dextramer-negative fractions. Recombination joined TRBV5-1 with TRBJ2-1, and the D gene may be TRBD2, 5 bases matching. This clonotype was sampled from a man between 18 and 35 years old who received the YFV17D yellow fever vaccine. Sequencing used CD4+ T cells sorted from PBMCs, obtained 15 days after the yellow fever booster vaccination. The encoded CDR3 is CASSSGSTNEQFF. The nucleotides are TGCGCCAGCAGCTCTGGGAGTACCAATGAGCAGTTCTTC.